These 5 T cell receptor beta chains originate from one sample sequenced in a study of shared clonotypes between healthy human individuals. Data came from immunoSEQ multiplex PCR; TCRdb stores just in-frame clones and leaves some out. The sample yields about 87,000 clones, around half seen once. Sequenced sample: PBMCs. These receptors all stem from a woman in her thirties or forties in good health. Some clones in this sample may be carry-over from other donors' samples.

The rearrangement uses TRBV21-1 and TRBJ2-5; the table's D call of TRBD2 was not tested on the DNA. TRBV21-1 is a known pseudogene. This CDR3 spans 13 amino acids. The CDR3 coding sequence is TGTGCCAGCCAATTAGCTCCCGGGACTAAGGAGTACTTC. This encodes CASQLAPGTKEYF.

This chain uses TRBV7-8 with TRBJ2-1; no firm D call. V was cut by 2 bases and J by 2 bases, with 10 bases left in between. This CDR3 spans 15 amino acids. The V gene's germline CDR1 is SGHVS and CDR2 FQNEAQ. The DNA of the CDR3 is TGTGCCAGCAGCTTATACCGTTCCCCCTACAATGAGCAGTTCTTC. It yields the protein CASSLYRSPYNEQFF.

This clone has at least ten counts. CDR3 DNA sequence: TGTGCCAGCAGCTTAGAGGAGGGATTCGGCTATGGCTACACCTTC. Its protein is CASSLEEGFGYGYTF. The V and J genes are TRBV7-6 and TRBJ1-2; D unresolved. This CDR3 comprises 15 residues. CDR1 SGHVS and CDR2 FNYEAQ come from the germline V gene. Trimming left V 1 base short and J 4 bases short, with 13 bases between.

This clone was seen once. The gene calls are TRBV10-2 and TRBJ2-7; TRBD1 is a possible D gene (5 bases). V dropped 2 bases and J dropped 2 bases, with 10 bases sitting between them. Germline CDR1 is WSHSY and CDR2 is SAAADI. The CDR3 totals 14 residues. CDR3 sequence (DNA): TGCGCCAGCAGTGAGGGAGCCAGGGCCTACGAGCAGTACTTC. The encoded protein is CASSEGARAYEQYF.

There are a few counts of this clone. The chain links TRBV18 to TRBJ2-7; D ambiguous. Trimming removed 4 bases at V and 4 bases at J, with 11 bases between. Germline assignment: CDR1 KGHSH and CDR2 LQKENI. The CDR3 has 13 amino acids. DNA for the CDR3: TGTGCCAGCTCACTGCAGGCCGTTTACGAGCAGTACTTC. Protein sequence: CASSLQAVYEQYF.